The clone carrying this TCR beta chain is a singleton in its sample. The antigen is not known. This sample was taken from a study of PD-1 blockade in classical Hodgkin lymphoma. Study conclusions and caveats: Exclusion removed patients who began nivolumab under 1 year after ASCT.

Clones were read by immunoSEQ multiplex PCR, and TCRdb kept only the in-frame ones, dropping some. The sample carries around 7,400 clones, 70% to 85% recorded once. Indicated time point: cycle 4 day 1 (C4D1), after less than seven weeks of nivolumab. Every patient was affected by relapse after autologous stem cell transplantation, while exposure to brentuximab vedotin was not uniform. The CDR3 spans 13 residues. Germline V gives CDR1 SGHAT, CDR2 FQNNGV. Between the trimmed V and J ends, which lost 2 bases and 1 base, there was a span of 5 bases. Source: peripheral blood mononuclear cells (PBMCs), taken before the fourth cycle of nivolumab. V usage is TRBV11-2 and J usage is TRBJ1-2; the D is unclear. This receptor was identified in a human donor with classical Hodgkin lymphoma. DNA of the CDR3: TGTGCCAGCAGCTTAACACTTAACTATGGCTACACCTTC. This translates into CASSLTLNYGYTF.